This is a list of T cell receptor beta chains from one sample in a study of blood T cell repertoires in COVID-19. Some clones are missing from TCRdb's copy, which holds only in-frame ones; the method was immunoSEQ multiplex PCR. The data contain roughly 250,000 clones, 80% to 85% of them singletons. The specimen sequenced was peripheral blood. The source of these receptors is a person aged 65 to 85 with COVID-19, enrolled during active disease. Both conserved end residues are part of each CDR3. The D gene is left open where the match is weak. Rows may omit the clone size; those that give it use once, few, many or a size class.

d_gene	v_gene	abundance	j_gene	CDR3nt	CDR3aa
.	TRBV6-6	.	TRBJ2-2	TGTGCCAGCAGTTACTCCCGGACCGGGGAGCTGTTTTTT	CASSYSRTGELFF
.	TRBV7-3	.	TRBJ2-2	TGTGCCAGCAGCTTAAGTGCCCGCGCGAACACCGGGGAGCTGTTTTTT	CASSLSARANTGELFF
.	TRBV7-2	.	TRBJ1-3	TGTGCCAGCAGCTTTACAGGAATAACTATTCAGAGCTCTGGAAACACCATATATTTT	CASSFTGITIQSSGNTIYF
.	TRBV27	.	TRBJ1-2	TGTGCCAGCAGGCAAGCAACAGGGATTGGAAAGGGCTACACCTTC	CASRQATGIGKGYTF
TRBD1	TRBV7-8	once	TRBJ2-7	TGTGCCAGCAGCCCACGGACAGGGGCCGCCATTTACGAGCAGTACTTC	CASSPRTGAAIYEQYF
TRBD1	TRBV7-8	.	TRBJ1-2	TGTGCCAGCAGCGTAGGGGCAGGGGGCGTTGGTGGCTACACCTTC	CASSVGAGGVGGYTF
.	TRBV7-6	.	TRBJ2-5	TGTGCCAGCAGCTTAGCGAGGCGACAAGAGACCCAGTACTTC	CASSLARRQETQYF
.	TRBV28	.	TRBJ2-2	TGTGGACTGGGGGGGCTGCCGGGCACCGGGGAGCTGTTTTTT	CGLGGLPGTGELFF
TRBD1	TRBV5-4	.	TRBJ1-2	TGTGCCAGCAGCGGGGGGACAGGGGGCTGGGACTATGGCTACACCTTC	CASSGGTGGWDYGYTF
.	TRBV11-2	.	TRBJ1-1	TGTGCCAGCAGCTTAGCCGAAGGTCGGGTGGCTTTCTTT	CASSLAEGRVAFF
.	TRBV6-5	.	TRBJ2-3	TGTGCCAGCAGGGTAACAGGGAGAGATACGCAGTATTTT	CASRVTGRDTQYF
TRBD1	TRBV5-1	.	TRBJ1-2	TGCGCCAGCAGCCTCGGACAGGGGGTCGACTATGGCTACACCTTC	CASSLGQGVDYGYTF